What follows is one T cell receptor (beta chain) and its context. The antigen it recognizes is unknown. Base quality data are lacking; no much larger clone is found one base away. The library was produced with the immunoSEQ multiplex PCR assay. For the multiplex PCR, a mixture combining 60 forward primers for TCR Vbeta segments and 13 reverse primers for TCR Jbeta segments was used. A multiplex PCR assay on genomic DNA amplified the CDR3 region of rearranged TCR beta genes. Amplified TCR beta libraries were sequenced as 87-base-pair reads on the Illumina HiSeq System. The paper's processing steps were these. Across the 666 repertoires, a later analysis counted 80 million or so unique TCR beta chains, around 11 million of which were shared by at least two donors. Raw reads were error-corrected and collapsed into unique sequences with a nearest-neighbor algorithm that merged closely related sequences to remove PCR and sequencing errors. To assign V, D and J gene segments, CDR3 sequences were aligned to IMGT reference sequences. For a sequence to be retained, at least a six-nucleotide match to both a V gene segment and a J gene segment was required. A rearrangement counted as productive if the CDR3 had no stop codons and remained in frame with V and J, and every other rearrangement counted as non-productive. CDR3 was defined by IMGT convention, running from the second conserved V-encoded cysteine to the conserved J-encoded phenylalanine. The earlier analysis of 587 of the donors excluded sequences that lacked an unambiguous match to a single V gene segment. An earlier analysis of 587 of the donors called V segments functional above 56.7% productive rearrangements and segregating when the between-donor standard deviation exceeded 5%. A statistical classification framework was built for diagnosing cytomegalovirus status from the catalog of TCR beta chain sequences. In a later analysis, V and J genes were assigned by comparing TCR nucleotide sequences against IMGT/GENE-DB human TR gene sequences. In a later analysis, CDR3 sequences and most-parsimonious VDJ recombination scenarios were assigned using the TCRdist pipeline. A later analysis defined each TCR beta chain by its CDR3 amino acid sequence plus V-gene family, and excluded reads lacking a unique V-gene family. To address suspected cross-contamination and a sequencing artifact, a later analysis removed 450 to 700 highly shared, low-generation-probability nucleotide sequences. In a later analysis, a clonal expansion index was calculated for each public chain from normalized within-repertoire ranks of inferred template counts. A later analysis computed generation probabilities with a VDJ recombination model fitted to out-of-frame rearrangements, and checked the results against IGoR. In a later analysis, TCR-TCR, TCR-HLA and TCR-CMV co-occurrence was scored with hypergeometric tests, and a repertoire-size bias correction was applied to TCR pairs. A later analysis estimated false discovery rates by permuting HLA or CMV assignments 20 times. In a later analysis, co-occurring TCRs were grouped using DBSCAN, with TCRdist sequence similarity added in when clustering inside HLA-allele-positive subsets. Repertoires with fewer than 30,000 or more than 120,000 public chains were left out of co-occurrence clustering, as were a few repertoires with anomalous nucleotide sharing. TCRdb carries this immuneACCESS record with in-frame sequences only. Its versions omit some clonotypes, under half of them owing to an unresolved V gene in the studies checked, with the rest unexplained. V and J calls and clone size are copied from that table; D and trimming were computed from the DNA. Recorded for this sample are 150,000 to 200,000 clones; roughly 85% of them occurred a single time. The top ten clones comprise around 0.89% of the sample.

The sample belongs to a study of cytomegalovirus exposure and HLA in healthy donors (dated by TCRdb to the late 2010s). Regarding the complete study: According to an earlier analysis of a few hundred of the donors, about 179 million T cells yielded roughly 110 million unique TCR beta sequences and approximately 300 Gb of sequence data. An early release that covered about 600 HLA-typed donors contained approximately 290 gigabases of sequencing data and some 87 million unique TCR sequences. The genetic ancestry cluster associated with self-reported Caucasian donors included 70% to 85% of the roughly 380 genotyped donors. The study aimed to test whether signatures of past pathogen exposure could be identified by cataloging public T cell receptors. Using immunosequencing, the study profiled T cell repertoires from approximately 700 subjects and related those repertoires to cytomegalovirus serostatus. A separate validation cohort of approximately 120 different subjects was used in addition to the roughly 620-subject first cohort. The study combined high-throughput TCR immunosequencing, statistical association of individual TCRs with disease status, and machine learning to predict cytomegalovirus infection status. In a later analysis, previously published TCR beta repertoires from several hundred donors were re-analyzed and high-resolution HLA genotyping was added so that TCR occurrence patterns could be studied. Rather than using new phenotypic data, the later analysis identified candidate immune exposures from TCR beta sequences and from how often those sequences occurred across donors. In an earlier analysis of around 540 of the donors, high-throughput TCR beta sequencing was used to judge whether each TCR beta V gene segment behaved as functional or pseudogenic. Donor age, sex, ethnicity and CMV serostatus were collected together with the repertoire data. Genome-wide SNP genotypes for about 65% of the 666 donors were used in a later genetic analysis, which treated that subset as a discovery cohort. Every discovery cohort repertoire had been produced on one sequencing platform. HLA typing covered class I and class II loci at four-digit resolution. Typing coverage varied by locus: about 620-630 donors for A, B, C, DRB1 and DQB1; approximately 500 for DQA1; nearly 610 for DPA1; about 450 for DPB1. About five DR-DQ haplotypes were handled as single units for association and clustering, since linkage in the cohort was strong. Among 350 to 400 genotyped donors of the cohort, an average of approximately 230,000 unique TCR beta nucleotide sequences were sequenced per donor, roughly 20% of them non-productive. Study-level results and caveats: While some public TCRs were present in many individuals, most TCR sequences turned up only very rarely across donors. In an earlier analysis of approximately 600 of the donors, most TCR beta V segments were observed in productive rearrangements about 90% or about 30% of the time, broadly matching IMGT annotations. In this cohort, only TCR beta chains were sequenced, and detectable features were limited by the absence of alpha or paired-chain data. In a later analysis, several top co-occurrence clusters were reported to appear linked to parvovirus B19, influenza, CMV and Epstein-Barr virus. A further reported finding was that TCR beta sequences accurately predicted the HLA-A and HLA-B alleles for most subjects in the first cohort. The presence/absence analyses assumed that sequencing depth was roughly uniform across donors, and that assumption may not be true. Linkage disequilibrium might explain the correlated functional status among segregating V segments, but an unknown experimental factor could not be ruled out. Compared with equally common non-associated chains, HLA-associated TCR beta chains in a later analysis were more clonally expanded and had lower generation probabilities. A few of the identified cytomegalovirus-associated TCR beta chains were confirmed in vitro to be specific for cytomegalovirus antigens. In both the original and validation cohorts, the classifier was reported to diagnose cytomegalovirus status with high specificity and sensitivity. Because some donors lacked HLA typing at each locus, the association tests relied only on the typed subset. Most CMV-associated TCR beta chains appeared to be HLA-restricted in a later analysis, and the HLA associations seemed to be driven largely by CMV exposure. Because counts were too low, approximately 15 rarely observed V segments, including chromosome 9 orphons, were excluded from the earlier analysis of 500 to 700 of the donors. In a later analysis, TCR association rates were found to vary across HLA loci, with the most associated TCRs seen for DRB1 alleles and the fewest for HLA-C alleles. A cluster of highly shared sequence variants was judged likely to represent a technical artifact of the sequencing pipeline. In a later genetic analysis, a missense DCLRE1C variant was associated with V-gene and J-gene trimming of TCR beta chains, and the association was replicated in an independent cohort. At a false discovery rate of 0.05, a later analysis linked 15,000 to 20,000 TCR beta sequences to specific HLA alleles. According to the authors, the approach could potentially be generalized to other disease states and immunological phenotypes. Compared with the 666-donor mean, donors in an Asian-associated ancestry cluster had fewer N-insertions in productive TCRs, according to a later genetic analysis. The study gave a list of 150 to 200 TCR beta chains associated with cytomegalovirus. Because the 87-base-pair reads could not distinguish some IMGT-functional V segments, including TRBV6-2 and TRBV6-3, those segments were excluded. The only immune exposure information available for the cohort was CMV serostatus. Strong co-occurrence of HLA alleles, especially DR and DQ, made assigning TCR associations to individual alleles difficult.

The cohort was made up of hundreds of healthy bone marrow donors. At the time of sampling, every cohort member was nominally healthy, though immune exposures that went unrecorded were likely present. The donor was CMV seropositive and belonged to the group of some 290 seropositive cohort members. Each donor provided a peripheral blood sample, and peripheral blood mononuclear cells were used for TCR beta sequencing. The Qiagen DNeasy Blood Extraction Kit was used to extract genomic DNA from the blood cell samples. Measured from the cysteine to the phenylalanine, the CDR3 is 14 residues long. Only the CDR3 DNA is retained, 42 bases long and in frame from the first base. The germline V gene (reference sequence) provides CDR1 SGHNT and CDR2 YYREEE. After removal of 4 bases from V and 10 bases from J, the junction retains 8 bases not matched to a gene.

The source of this sequence is a woman aged 50 to 60 in good health and CMV-seropositive. The chain couples TRBV5-4 to TRBJ1-1; the central 12 bases match TRBD1. Sequenced: PBMCs. For the CDR3, the sequence is CASSTTGTGGRAFF. The DNA is TGTGCCAGCAGCACGACCGGGACAGGGGGCCGAGCTTTCTTT.